This TCR beta chain was observed in a study of immune evolution from preneoplasia to lung adenocarcinoma. General study results and limits: Top clone share appeared to fall from AAH through AIS, MIA, adenocarcinoma. Clonality was highest in normal lung, lower in later-stage lesions apparently.

This clone was detected a few times. What it binds is not known. The CDR3 has 14 residues. From germline, CDR1 is MNHNS and CDR2 SASEGT. V was pared by 6 bases and J by 8 bases, with 16 bases between. The table came from immunoSEQ multiplex PCR; TCRdb's copy has only in-frame clones and leaves some out. The sample consists of 30,000 to 45,000 clones, 74% of them appearing once. Patients had resection in Japan or China between 2014 and 2017. Each case's diagnosis was confirmed by two pathologists on H&E. This TCR was sampled from a person in their sixties with lung adenocarcinoma. The rearrangement links TRBV6-1 to TRBJ1-4, with a weak D call TRBD1 (6 bases). Sequencing used FFPE invasive lung adenocarcinoma tissue. CDR3 in DNA: TGTGCCAGCAGCATGGTACAGGGAGGCGAAAAACTGTTTTTT. Protein sequence: CASSMVQGGEKLFF.